This TCR beta chain was retrieved from a study of T cell responses to AZD1222 COVID-19 vaccine. In regard to this clone: Its antigen is as yet unknown.

The assay was immunoSEQ multiplex PCR, and TCRdb's table has in-frame clones only and misses some. The sample includes 80,000 or so clones, over 75% of them seen just once. Findings and limits, study-wide: AZD1222 recipients seropositive at baseline numbered only six. After the peak T cell response, and only then, were repertoires sampled. Reportedly, close to half of spike-specific TCRs are directed against unmutated variant regions. Donors were chiefly white British, with a greater number of females, and clonal diversity was perhaps underestimated.

The material sequenced was peripheral blood, taken 28 days after the second AZD1222 dose. The TCR sequence derives from an adult who received the AZD1222 COVID-19 vaccine.

CDR3 region: CASSLVGEQYF. CDR3 nucleotides: TGCGCCAGCAGCTTGGTAGGCGAGCAGTACTTC. V is TRBV5-1 and J is TRBJ2-7; D gene uncertain. Germline V gene data show CDR1 as SGHRS and CDR2 as YFSETQ. Trimming stripped 0 bases from V and 6 bases from J, with 4 bases between. This CDR3 has 11 residues.